This T cell receptor (beta chain) appears in the sequencing data of a study of post-analysis software for immune sequencing data. Background on the study: The study covered relapsing-remitting, secondary progressive and progressive-relapsing courses of multiple sclerosis. Regarding the study as a whole: Controls showed lower frequencies than patients for five TRBV segments, and TRBV5-6, TRBV5-1 and TRBV20-1 were among these. By F measure, strong co-clustering occurred among samples prepared in the same batch. Comparison with controls showed significantly lower normalized Chao1 diversity in multiple sclerosis patients.

The CDR3 loop spans 18 amino acids. CDR1 and CDR2 from the germline V gene are LGHNA and YNFKEQ. V lost 3 bases, J lost 3 bases, and 11 bases stayed unmatched. In regard to this clonotype: Its target is not known.

cDNA libraries for TCR beta contained unique molecular identifiers. Researchers reported some 500,000 cDNA molecules coming from roughly 1 to 10 million T cells. TCRdb analysed the PCR reads with MiXCR anew, one entry per CDR3 protein. The sample gives hundreds of thousands of distinct CDR3 sequences, 55% to 60% of which show up once; approximately 10% is in the top ten. The chain carries TRBV4-2 and TRBJ2-1; 10 positions match TRBD2. The specimen was blood. This clonotype was sampled from a girl aged 2-10 years with multiple sclerosis. The CDR3 reads CASSQAPSGGSSYNEQFF. DNA for the CDR3: TGTGCCAGCAGCCAGGCCCCTAGCGGGGGATCCAGCTACAATGAGCAGTTCTTC.